The text below deals with one TCR beta chain. Antigen: not known. These data come from a study of T cell responses to AZD1222 COVID-19 vaccine. Study-wide findings and caveats: None of the repertoires were sampled until the peak T cell response had passed.

Per germline, CDR1 SGHNT and CDR2 YENEEA. This CDR3 contains 14 residues. The germline V and J ends were trimmed by 0 bases and 10 bases, with 13 bases remaining between them. The assay was immunoSEQ multiplex PCR, and TCRdb's table has in-frame clones only and misses some. Of some 150,000 clones in the sample, 90% to 95% are singletons; the top ten hold around 5.2%. The chain combines TRBV11-3 with TRBJ2-1; D may be TRBD2 (6 bases). The sequence derives from an adult in good health. Sequenced material: peripheral blood, taken on day 0 of AZD1222 vaccination. CDR3 sequence: CASSLDRAAGEQFF. As DNA, the CDR3 is TGTGCCAGCAGCTTAGATCGGGCGGCGGGAGAGCAGTTCTTC.